This TCR beta chain derives from a study of blood T cell repertoires in COVID-19. About the research overall: Sample material is recorded as cDNA or gDNA derived from T cells, B-cell-depleted T cells, or PBMCs.

V lost 1 base and J lost 3; bases outside the gene matches: 4. This CDR3 is 17 amino acids long. Per the germline V gene, CDR1 is LNHNV and CDR2 is YYDKDF (reference sequence). Authors' analysis steps: Amplification of reference gene primers was used by the study to estimate nucleated cell counts. Using immunoSEQ multiplex PCR, the repertoire was profiled, and TCRdb retains in-frame clones only, with some absent. V and J calls and clone size are copied from that table; D and trimming were computed from the DNA. The sample holds around 110,000 clones; around 86% are singletons and the top ten take 4% to 5.5%.

V usage is TRBV15 and J usage is TRBJ1-3; 12 positions agree with TRBD1. This receptor was obtained from a man aged 35 to 55 with acute or convalescent COVID-19. Sequencing used peripheral blood. CDR3 DNA: TGTGCCACCAGCAGAGGGGGACAGGGGGCAATTGGAAACACCATATATTTT. Its protein is CATSRGGQGAIGNTIYF.